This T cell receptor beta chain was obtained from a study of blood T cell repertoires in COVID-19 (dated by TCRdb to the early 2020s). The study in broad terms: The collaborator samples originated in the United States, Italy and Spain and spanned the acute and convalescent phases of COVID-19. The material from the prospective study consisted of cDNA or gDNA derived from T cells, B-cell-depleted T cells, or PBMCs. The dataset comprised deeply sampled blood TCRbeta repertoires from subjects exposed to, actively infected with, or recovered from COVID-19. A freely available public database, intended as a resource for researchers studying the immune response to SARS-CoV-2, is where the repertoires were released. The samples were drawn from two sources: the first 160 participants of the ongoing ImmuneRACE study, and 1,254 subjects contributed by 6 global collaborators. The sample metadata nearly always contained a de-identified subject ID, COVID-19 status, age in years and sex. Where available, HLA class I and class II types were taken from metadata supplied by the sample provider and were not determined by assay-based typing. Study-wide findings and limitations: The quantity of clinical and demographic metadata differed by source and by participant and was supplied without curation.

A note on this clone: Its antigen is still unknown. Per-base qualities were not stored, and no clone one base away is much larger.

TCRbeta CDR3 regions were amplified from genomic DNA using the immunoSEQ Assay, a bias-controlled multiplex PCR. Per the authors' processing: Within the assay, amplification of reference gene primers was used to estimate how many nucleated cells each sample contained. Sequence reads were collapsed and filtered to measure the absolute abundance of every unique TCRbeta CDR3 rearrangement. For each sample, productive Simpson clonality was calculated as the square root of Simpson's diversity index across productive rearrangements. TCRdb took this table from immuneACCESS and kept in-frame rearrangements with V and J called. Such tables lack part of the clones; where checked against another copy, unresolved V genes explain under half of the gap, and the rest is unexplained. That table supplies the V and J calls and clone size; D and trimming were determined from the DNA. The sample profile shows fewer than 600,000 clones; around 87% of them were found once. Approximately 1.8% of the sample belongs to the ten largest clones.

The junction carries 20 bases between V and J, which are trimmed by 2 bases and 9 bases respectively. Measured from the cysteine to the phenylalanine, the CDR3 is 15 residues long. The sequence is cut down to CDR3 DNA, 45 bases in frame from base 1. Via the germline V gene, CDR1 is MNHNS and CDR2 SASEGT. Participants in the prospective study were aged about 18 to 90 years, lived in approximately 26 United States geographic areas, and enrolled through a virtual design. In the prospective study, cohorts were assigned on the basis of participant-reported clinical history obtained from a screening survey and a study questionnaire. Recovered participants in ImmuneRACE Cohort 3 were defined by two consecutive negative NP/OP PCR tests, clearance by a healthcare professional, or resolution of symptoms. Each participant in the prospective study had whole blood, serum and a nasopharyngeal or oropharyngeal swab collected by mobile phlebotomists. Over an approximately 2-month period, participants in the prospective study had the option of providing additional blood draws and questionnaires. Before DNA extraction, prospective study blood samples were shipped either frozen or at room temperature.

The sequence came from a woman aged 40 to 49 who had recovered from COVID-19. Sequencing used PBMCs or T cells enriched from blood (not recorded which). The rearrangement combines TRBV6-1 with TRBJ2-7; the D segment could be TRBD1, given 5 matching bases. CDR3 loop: CASSEHDRSYEWQYF. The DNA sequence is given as TGTGCCAGCAGTGAACATGACAGATCCTACGAGTGGCAGTACTTC.